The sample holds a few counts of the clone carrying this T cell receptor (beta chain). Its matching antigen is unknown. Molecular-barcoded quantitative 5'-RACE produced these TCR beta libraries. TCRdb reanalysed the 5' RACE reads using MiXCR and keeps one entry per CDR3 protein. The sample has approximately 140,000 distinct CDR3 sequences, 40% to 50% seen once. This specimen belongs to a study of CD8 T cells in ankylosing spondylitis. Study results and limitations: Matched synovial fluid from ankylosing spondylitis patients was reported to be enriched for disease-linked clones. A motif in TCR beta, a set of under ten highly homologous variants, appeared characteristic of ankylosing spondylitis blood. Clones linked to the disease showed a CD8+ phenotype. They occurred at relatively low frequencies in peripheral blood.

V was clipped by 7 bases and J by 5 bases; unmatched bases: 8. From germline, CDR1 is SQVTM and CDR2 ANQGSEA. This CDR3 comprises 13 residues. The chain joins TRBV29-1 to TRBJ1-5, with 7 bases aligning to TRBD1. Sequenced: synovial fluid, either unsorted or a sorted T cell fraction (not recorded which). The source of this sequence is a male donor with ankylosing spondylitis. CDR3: CSARQGGDQPQHF. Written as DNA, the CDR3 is TGCAGCGCCCGACAGGGCGGCGATCAGCCCCAGCATTTT.